This note documents a single TCR beta chain sequence. The data derive from a study of blood T cell repertoires in COVID-19. Whole-study context: Acute-phase and convalescent COVID-19 samples originated in the United States, Italy and Spain. T cells, B-cell-depleted T cells, or PBMCs provided the cDNA or gDNA that served as material.

The data were produced by immunoSEQ multiplex PCR, yet TCRdb's version contains in-frame clones alone and is incomplete. The sample contains some 200,000 clones, about 95% of which appear only once. Seattle's enrolled individuals joined amid active infection and were then monitored longitudinally. Per germline, CDR1 LNHNV and CDR2 YYDKDF (reference sequence). V lost 5 bases to trimming and J lost 2 bases, with 15 bases between them. CDR3 length equals 16 residues. The V gene is TRBV15, the J gene TRBJ1-4, with D hard to call. The clonotype was recovered from a man in his thirties or forties with COVID-19, enrolled during active disease. Sequencing input: peripheral blood. DNA for the CDR3: TGTGCCACCAGCGGATCAATTTTGAGGACTAATGAAAAACTGTTTTTT. This sequence encodes CATSGSILRTNEKLFF. The variable domain in full, completed from reference TRBV15 and TRBJ1-4, reads DAMVIQNPRYQVTQFGKPVTLSCSQTLNHNVMYWYQQKSSQAPKLLFHYYDKDFNNEADTPDNFQSRRPNTSFCFLDIRSPGLGDTAMYLCATSGSILRTNEKLFFGSGTQLSVL.